This entry lists 15 T cell receptor beta chains sequenced from one sample in a study of shared clonotypes between healthy human individuals. Repertoires were generated with immunoSEQ multiplex PCR, while TCRdb's copy carries only in-frame clones and drops some. This sample has some 2,100,000 clones, with around 93% found just once. Terminally differentiated effector memory CD45RA+ cells were left out of the naive CD8 fraction, which was CD45RO-negative and positively selected for CCR7. The specimen was naive CD8+ T cells from PBMCs. These TCRs come from a man between 18 and 29 years old in good health. Some clones in this sample may be carry-over from other donors' samples.

The chain has TRBV5-5 and TRBJ2-2, with no clear D. V was pared by 1 base and J by 0 bases, with 7 bases between. Germline V gives CDR1 SGHKS, CDR2 YYEKEE (reference sequence). The CDR3 runs to 15 residues. The CDR3 nucleotides are TGTGCCAGCAGCTTGATACCAGCGAACACCGGGGAGCTGTTTTTT. Translating gives CASSLIPANTGELFF.

This clone was seen a handful of times. J is TRBJ1-1 and V is TRBV30; 11 positions agree with TRBD1. The ends lost 5 bases at V and 9 bases at J; junction bases unmatched: 2. This CDR3 has 11 amino acids. Germline CDR1 is GTSNPN and CDR2 is SVGIG (reference sequence). CDR3 amino acids: CAWGDRGKAFF. The CDR3 DNA reads as TGTGCCTGGGGGGACAGGGGGAAAGCTTTCTTT.

The V and J genes are TRBV7-8 and TRBJ2-3; weak D call: TRBD2 (5 bases). The CDR3 length is 14 residues. The germline V and J ends were trimmed by 5 bases and 2 bases, with 11 bases remaining between them. In germline, CDR1 is SGHVS, CDR2 FQNEAQ. CDR3 DNA: TGTGCCAGCAGCCCTCCGGGGATCACAGATACGCAGTATTTT. It codes for CASSPPGITDTQYF.

The chain combines TRBV4-2 with TRBJ2-7; D is ambiguous. V dropped 2 bases and J dropped 2 bases, with 10 bases sitting between them. The CDR3 covers 14 residues. Germline values: CDR1 LGHNA, CDR2 YNFKEQ. This chain's CDR3 is CASSQLPQTYEQYF. The CDR3 bases are TGTGCCAGCAGCCAACTCCCACAGACCTACGAGCAGTACTTC.

The chain is built from TRBV28 and TRBJ1-4; tentative D call: TRBD1 (6 bases). The CDR3 covers 16 residues. Germline V gene lookup returns CDR1 MDHEN and CDR2 SYDVKM. Trimming removed 2 bases at V and 4 bases at J, with 14 bases between. CDR3 in amino acids: CASSLISGAFNEKLFF. The CDR3 nucleotides read TGTGCCAGCAGTTTAATTTCGGGGGCTTTTAATGAAAAACTGTTTTTT.

This clone was recorded only once. CDR3 in DNA: TGTGCCAGCAGCTTAGAGCGGGACTACAATGAGCAGTTCTTC. Translated, it gives CASSLERDYNEQFF. The rearrangement uses TRBV7-3 and TRBJ2-1, with TRBD2 matching 7 bases. Germline V gene data show CDR1 as SGHTA and CDR2 as FQGTGA. The ends lost 2 bases at V and 3 bases at J; junction bases unmatched: 1. This CDR3 spans 14 amino acids.

The V and J genes are TRBV6-1 and TRBJ1-5, with D perhaps TRBD1 (5 bases). Germline CDR1 reads MNHNS; CDR2 reads SASEGT. This CDR3 comprises 17 residues. V lost 2 bases to trimming and J lost 0 bases, with 14 bases between them. CDR3 sequence (DNA): TGTGCCAGCAGTGAACTCAGACAGCTAGATAGCAATCAGCCCCAGCATTTT. Translated: CASSELRQLDSNQPQHF.

V and J are TRBV14 and TRBJ2-7; the match to TRBD1 covers 7 bases. This CDR3 is 13 amino acids long. The V and J ends lost 2 bases and 4 bases, in that order; junction bases with no gene match: 2. Germline assignment: CDR1 SGHDN and CDR2 FVKESK. CDR3 region: CASSQNRGYEQYF. The CDR3 region has the DNA TGTGCCAGCAGCCAAAACAGGGGATACGAGCAGTACTTC.

The gene calls are TRBV7-9 and TRBJ1-1; TRBD1 might be the D (5 bases). CDR3 length equals 14 residues. Germline V lookup: CDR1 SEHNR, CDR2 FQNEAQ (reference sequence). The V end was cut by 1 base, the J end by 3 bases, with 9 bases between. The CDR3 DNA reads as TGTGCCAGCAGCTTAGACCCAGGGCACACTGAAGCTTTCTTT. Amino acid sequence: CASSLDPGHTEAFF.

This chain uses TRBV2 with TRBJ1-4; TRBD1 aligns across 8 bases. This CDR3 is 15 amino acids long. Losses at the gene ends were 6 bases for V and 8 bases for J; bases not matched to a gene: 11. Per the germline V gene, CDR1 is SNHLY and CDR2 is FYNNEI. The CDR3 nucleotides read TGTGCCAGCAGGACCGACAGGGGACTACAAGAAAAACTGTTTTTT. Translating gives CASRTDRGLQEKLFF.

The chain has TRBV5-3 and TRBJ1-5; TRBD1 is a possible D gene (5 bases). TRBV5-3 is an ORF, and what it does is uncertain. This CDR3 is built from 15 residues. V lost 7 bases to trimming and J lost 9 bases, with 23 bases between them. CDR3 amino acids: CARCSWNSEGPPQHF. In DNA form, the CDR3 reads TGTGCCAGATGTTCGTGGAACAGCGAGGGGCCGCCCCAGCATTTT.

The chain couples TRBV5-1 to TRBJ1-2; D not certain. The CDR3 length is 13 residues. Trimming stripped 1 base from V and 3 bases from J, with 7 bases between. The germline gives CDR1 SGHRS, CDR2 YFSETQ. In DNA form, the CDR3 reads TGCGCCAGCAGCTTGTCGGTGGACTATGGCTACACCTTC. Translated, it gives CASSLSVDYGYTF.

The chain carries TRBV4-2 and TRBJ2-3, with D tentatively TRBD2 (5 bases). The CDR3 runs to 17 residues. Germline-derived CDR1 and CDR2 are LGHNA and YNFKEQ. Trimming shortened V by 6 bases and J by 5 bases, and 24 bases separated the two germline ends. The CDR3 sequence is CASSVKAAKSWGDTQYF. CDR3 in DNA: TGTGCCAGCAGTGTAAAAGCGGCCAAGTCCTGGGGAGATACGCAGTATTTT.

This clone came up a few times. The chain recombines TRBV29-1 with TRBJ1-2, with D unresolved. The CDR3 runs 11 residues. The germline CDR1 and CDR2 sequences are SQVTM and ANQGSEA. V lost 6 bases, J lost 8 bases, and 13 bases lay in between. This CDR3 is CSVPNGIGYTF. Written as DNA, the CDR3 is TGCAGCGTCCCTAACGGGATAGGCTACACCTTC.

A note on this clone: The same CDR3 also results from other DNA sequences found in this sample. The chain uses TRBV7-9 and TRBJ2-7; D not resolved. CDR1 SEHNR and CDR2 FQNEAQ come from the germline V gene (reference sequence). This CDR3 spans 13 amino acids. V dropped 5 bases and J dropped 0 bases, with 8 bases sitting between them. Written as DNA, the CDR3 is TGTGCCAGCAGCCTCTCTAGCTCCTACGAGCAGTACTTC. Translated, it gives CASSLSSSYEQYF.